This T cell receptor beta chain was sequenced for a study of shared clonotypes between healthy human individuals. Looking at the study overall: A few men and a couple of women, aged 18 to 49, were donors. Study-wide points: The sole specimen, blood, was sampled, and tissue repertoires likely differ. There were few donors, and this limited the genetic and exposure-history diversity represented.

The method was immunoSEQ multiplex PCR; TCRdb's version includes in-frame clones alone and lacks a portion of them. Of about 530,000 clones listed, over 60% are singletons. With 6 bases removed from V and 3 bases from J, the gap between germline ends came to 11 bases. The CDR3 spans 14 residues. Germline-derived CDR1 and CDR2 are MDHEN and SYDVKM. Notes on this clone: No antigen is known for it.

This TCR was sampled from a woman in her thirties or forties in good health. Some clones in this sample may be carry-over from other donors' samples. Source material: PBMCs. The chain carries TRBV28 and TRBJ1-4, with TRBD1 as a possible D gene (5 bases). CDR3 protein: CASSSRVANEKLFF. The CDR3 DNA reads as TGTGCCAGCAGCTCCAGGGTTGCTAATGAAAAACTGTTTTTT.